The clone carrying this T cell receptor beta chain was seen once. This specimen comes from a study of blood T cell repertoires in COVID-19. Some clones are missing from TCRdb's copy, which holds only in-frame ones; the method was immunoSEQ multiplex PCR. The sample has some 150,000 clones, 88% seen once. Participants' reported clinical history set cohort assignment. Trimming took 1 base from V and 11 from J; bases not matched to a gene: 8. The CDR3 contains 15 residues. Germline CDR1 LGHDT, CDR2 YNNKEL (reference sequence). Sequenced input: PBMCs or T cells enriched from blood (not recorded which). The receptor was isolated from a woman aged 25 to 39 with acute COVID-19. The chain has TRBV3-1 (or the pseudogene TRBV3-2) and TRBJ1-1; TRBD1 aligns across 12 bases. CDR3 sequence (DNA): TGTGCCAGCAGCCAAGGGACCGGGACAGGGGGCAAGGCTTTCTTT. This encodes CASSQGTGTGGKAFF.